This TCR beta chain was recorded in a study of identical twins. Comment on this clonotype: Its antigen is as yet unknown.

TCRdb itself ran the 5' RACE reads through MiXCR, one entry per CDR3 protein. The sample has 1,800,000 or so distinct CDR3 sequences, 32% seen once. Study outcomes and limitations: Some out-of-frame alpha sequences were shared by twins, and these showed excess low generation probability. The authors drew conclusions from cross-sectional statistical analysis rather than following the same donors. Potential partial confounding of zero-insertion analyses by invariant MAIT and iNKT cells was noted. Whereas memory repertoires showed no such difference, abundant cord blood beta clonotypes carried fewer insertions.

The sequencing sample was made of cord blood. This TCR came from a newborn girl in good health.

CDR3 in amino acids: CASSLSLRPPFYEQYF. CDR3 nucleotides: TGTGCCAGCAGTTTATCCCTGCGTCCCCCCTTTTACGAGCAGTACTTC. The chain combines TRBV12-3 or TRBV12-4 with TRBJ2-7; unclear D gene. The V and J ends lost 2 bases and 4 bases respectively, with 18 bases between them. The CDR3 consists of 16 residues.